These 21 T cell receptor beta chains were all obtained from the same sample, sequenced in a study of T-cell reconstitution after alpha-beta-depleted transplantation in children. A library of TCRbeta sequences, prepared with unique molecular identifiers, was generated. TCRdb analysed the PCR reads with MiXCR anew, one entry per CDR3 protein. The sample yields around 670,000 distinct CDR3 sequences, less than 15% seen once. The source material was PBMCs, sampled before TCRalphabeta/CD19-depleted stem cell transplant. The receptor source for this set is a girl aged 2 to 10 with congenital amegakaryocytic thrombocytopenia, due to receive a stem cell transplant.

Many counts were recorded for this clonotype. This chain connects TRBV6-1 to TRBJ2-3; D not resolved. This CDR3 has 14 residues. The V and J ends lost 4 bases and 5 bases respectively, with 13 bases between them. Germline lookup yields CDR1 MNHNS and CDR2 SASEGT. The CDR3, as DNA: TGTGCCAGCAGTGGAGACCATGGAATAGATACGCAGTATTTT. Translation gives CASSGDHGIDTQYF.

J is TRBJ2-1 and V is TRBV12-3 or TRBV12-4; the match to TRBD2 covers 9 bases. The CDR3 runs 19 residues. V lost 1 base, J lost 4 bases, and 14 bases stayed unmatched. This CDR3 is CASSLGERALAGQYNEQFF. The CDR3 DNA reads as TGTGCCAGCAGTTTAGGGGAGCGGGCACTAGCGGGCCAATACAATGAGCAGTTCTTC.

The chain is built from TRBV12-3 or TRBV12-4 and TRBJ2-3, with 12 nucleotides matching TRBD2. CDR3 length: 18 residues. Trimming removed 2 bases from V and 5 bases from J; junction bases left unmatched: 11. The CDR3 DNA sequence: TGTGCCAGCAGTTTAAGACTAGCGGGGGCATCCCCGCGAGATACGCAGTATTTT. Protein product: CASSLRLAGASPRDTQYF.

The CDR3 loop reads CASSLGYRGRSRDTIYF. CDR3 nucleotide sequence: TGTGCCAGCAGCTTAGGGTACAGGGGGCGAAGTCGTGACACCATATATTTT. The chain links TRBV7-2 to TRBJ1-3, with 9 positions matching TRBD1. Germline assignment: CDR1 SGHTA and CDR2 FQGNSA. There are 17 residues in the CDR3. J lost 8 bases, V lost 1 base, and 12 bases had no gene match.

In its sample, this clonotype was seen a few times. The rearrangement joins TRBV5-5 to TRBJ2-1, with 9 bases identical to TRBD2. Germline V gene data show CDR1 as SGHKS and CDR2 as YYEKEE (reference sequence). The CDR3 runs to 16 residues. With 5 bases clipped from V and 0 bases from J, the junction kept 6 bases outside the gene matches. This CDR3 reads CASRRLAGHSYNEQFF. Written as DNA, the CDR3 is TGTGCCAGCAGACGTCTAGCGGGACACTCCTACAATGAGCAGTTCTTC. The full variable domain, with the rest looked up from reference TRBV5-5 and TRBJ2-1, is DAGVTQSPTHLIKTRGQQVTLRCSPISGHKSVSWYQQVLGQGPQFIFQYYEKEERGRGNFPDRFSARQFPNYSSELNVNALLLGDSALYLCASRRLAGHSYNEQFFGPGTRLTVL.

At least ten counts were recorded for this clonotype. The J gene is TRBJ2-3, the V gene TRBV7-6, with D possibly matching TRBD2 (6 bases). The CDR3 spans 15 residues. With 3 bases removed from V and 1 base from J, the gap between germline ends came to 11 bases. Germline loops: CDR1 SGHVS, CDR2 FNYEAQ. CDR3 DNA: TGTGCCAGCAGCTTTACTTTAGCGGGCACAGATACGCAGTATTTT. It encodes CASSFTLAGTDTQYF.

This clonotype showed up many times. This chain uses TRBV5-1 with TRBJ2-5; D gene unclear. The CDR3 totals 16 residues. CDR1 is SGHRS, CDR2 YFSETQ, per germline. V lost 3 bases and J lost 1, with 16 bases in between. The CDR3 loop reads CASSSLGIFSQETQYF. The CDR3 DNA is TGCGCCAGCAGCTCTCTGGGCATCTTTTCCCAAGAGACCCAGTACTTC.

J is TRBJ2-3 and V is TRBV5-1, with a possible D match to TRBD2 (6 bases). The CDR3 runs to 14 residues. V was trimmed by 0 bases and J by 4 bases, leaving 9 bases between them. Germline V gene sequence: CDR1 SGHRS, CDR2 YFSETQ. The CDR3 loop reads CASSLGLESDTQYF. The CDR3 bases are TGCGCCAGCAGCTTGGGACTAGAATCAGATACGCAGTATTTT. Based on the CDR3 plus reference TRBV5-1 and TRBJ2-3, the full variable domain is KAGVTQTPRYLIKTRGQQVTLSCSPISGHRSVSWYQQTPGQGLQFLFEYFSETQRNKGNFPGRFSGRQFSNSRSEMNVSTLELGDSALYLCASSLGLESDTQYFGPGTRLTVL.

This clonotype was observed many times. The chain couples TRBV20-1 to TRBJ2-1, with D possibly TRBD2 on 6 matching bases. This CDR3 is 19 amino acids long. Germline-derived CDR1 and CDR2 are DFQATT and SNEGSKA (reference sequence). V dropped 0 bases and J dropped 0 bases, with 21 bases sitting between them. CDR3 sequence: CSARDSIMSGRSSYNEQFF. As DNA, the CDR3 is TGCAGTGCTAGAGATAGCATTATGAGCGGGCGGAGCTCCTACAATGAGCAGTTCTTC.

V usage is TRBV29-1 and J usage is TRBJ2-1; D is ambiguous. In germline, CDR1 is SQVTM, CDR2 ANQGSEA. Trimming took 1 base from V and 5 from J, leaving 12 bases between them. The CDR3 loop spans 14 amino acids. The CDR3 bases are TGCAGCGTTGAAGGATACGGAAAGGACAATGAGCAGTTCTTC. Its translation: CSVEGYGKDNEQFF.

This clonotype has at least ten counts. The genes are TRBV28 and TRBJ1-3; no clear D. This CDR3 has 17 amino acids. In germline, CDR1 is MDHEN, CDR2 SYDVKM. V lost 3 bases to trimming and J lost 0 bases, with 15 bases between them. Here the CDR3 DNA reads TGTGCCAGCAGTTTCCGTCGAGGCAGAATCTCTGGAAACACCATATATTTT. It yields the protein CASSFRRGRISGNTIYF.

At least ten counts were recorded for this clonotype. The CDR3: CASSLGGITYEQYF. The DNA of the CDR3 is TGTGCCAGCAGTTTGGGCGGTATAACCTACGAGCAGTACTTC. The rearrangement uses TRBV12-3 or TRBV12-4 and TRBJ2-7, with D uncertain. V was cut by 3 bases and J by 2 bases, with 11 bases left in between. The CDR3 extends over 14 amino acids.

This clonotype was observed at least ten times. V and J are TRBV20-1 and TRBJ2-1; 13 bases line up with TRBD2. Trimming cost V 4 bases and J 5 bases; bases outside gene matches: 5. CDR3 size: 15 residues. Per germline, CDR1 DFQATT and CDR2 SNEGSKA (reference sequence). As DNA, the CDR3 is TGCAGTGCTAACCCCGGGACTAGCGGGGACAATGAGCAGTTCTTC. It codes for CSANPGTSGDNEQFF.

This clonotype was recorded many times. The chain carries TRBV5-1 and TRBJ2-3, with D unresolved. The CDR3 contains 14 residues. The V end was cut by 2 bases, the J end by 3 bases, with 10 bases between. Per germline, CDR1 SGHRS and CDR2 YFSETQ. CDR3 residues: CASSFASPTDTQYF. CDR3 nucleotides: TGCGCCAGCAGCTTCGCCTCGCCGACAGATACGCAGTATTTT. Filled out from reference TRBV5-1 and TRBJ2-3, the complete variable domain reads KAGVTQTPRYLIKTRGQQVTLSCSPISGHRSVSWYQQTPGQGLQFLFEYFSETQRNKGNFPGRFSGRQFSNSRSEMNVSTLELGDSALYLCASSFASPTDTQYFGPGTRLTVL.

Note on this clonotype: This may stem from a read error, because a much larger clone lies one nucleotide away. The chain couples TRBV20-1 to TRBJ1-1; D possibly corresponds to TRBD1 (5 bases). Germline CDR1 and CDR2: DFQATT and SNEGSKA (reference sequence). CDR3 length: 11 residues. The CDR3 is CSAREGTEAYF. The CDR3 nucleotides read TGCAGTGCTAGAGAGGGGACTGAAGCTTACTTT.

This clonotype came up many times. The rearrangement uses TRBV20-1 and TRBJ2-2; a possible D gene is TRBD2 (6 bases). The CDR3 length is 15 residues. V was pared by 6 bases and J by 7 bases, with 21 bases between. The germline gives CDR1 DFQATT, CDR2 SNEGSKA (reference sequence). CDR3: CSARDGTLGVGELFF. The CDR3 DNA reads as TGCAGTGCCCGGGACGGGACTCTAGGTGTCGGGGAGCTGTTTTTT.

In this sample, this clonotype turned up many times. This chain connects TRBV24-1 to TRBJ2-3; D unresolved. Germline V gene lookup returns CDR1 KGHDR and CDR2 SFDVKD. Trimming took 1 base from V and 7 from J, leaving 8 bases between them. The CDR3 contains 13 residues. The CDR3 loop is CATSDFRVYTQYF. CDR3 nucleotide sequence: TGTGCCACCAGTGATTTCCGTGTGTATACGCAGTATTTT.

This chain links TRBV9 with TRBJ2-7; 11 nucleotides agree with TRBD2. Looked up from germline, CDR1 is SGDLS and CDR2 is YYNGEE. The CDR3 covers 15 residues. Germline trimming cut 3 bases from V and 2 bases from J; bases unmatched to any gene: 4. The chain's CDR3 is CASSDGSGRAYEQYF. CDR3 nucleotide sequence: TGTGCCAGCAGCGACGGTAGCGGGAGGGCCTACGAGCAGTACTTC.

This clonotype was seen at least ten times. The rearrangement uses TRBV11-2 and TRBJ1-2, with 8 positions matching TRBD1. The length of the CDR3 is 13 residues. Trimming removed 2 bases from V and 8 bases from J; junction bases left unmatched: 4. Germline-derived CDR1 and CDR2 are SGHAT and FQNNGV. The CDR3 reads CASSLQGALGYTF. The CDR3 DNA reads as TGTGCCAGCAGCTTACAGGGGGCGTTAGGCTACACCTTC.

There are a few counts of this clonotype. The rearrangement joins TRBV28 to TRBJ2-3; 11 bases agree with TRBD2. Unmatched junction bases numbered 18, after V lost 6 bases and J lost 1 base. This CDR3 contains 20 residues. Germline V gene data show CDR1 as MDHEN and CDR2 as SYDVKM. CDR3 nucleotides: TGTGCCAGCAGCACGGGATGGTTGACTAGCGGGACTTCAGGCACAGATACGCAGTATTTT. Translation gives CASSTGWLTSGTSGTDTQYF.

This clonotype was detected only a few times. This chain uses TRBV5-1 with TRBJ2-3, with 7 bases that match TRBD2. Germline V CDR1 and CDR2: SGHRS, YFSETQ. The length of the CDR3 is 14 residues. Trimming removed 6 bases from V and 6 bases from J; junction bases left unmatched: 10. The CDR3 region is CASKGPSGPDTQYF. CDR3 DNA: TGCGCCAGCAAGGGGCCTAGCGGTCCCGATACGCAGTATTTT.